This T cell receptor beta chain was observed in a study of cytomegalovirus exposure and HLA in healthy donors. The CDR3 spans 15 residues. Germline CDR1 SNHLY, CDR2 FYNNEI. Trimming took 5 bases from V and 5 from J; bases not matched to a gene: 6. The count of this clone is one. Both 60 Vbeta primers and 13 Jbeta primers went into the PCR. Produced via immunoSEQ multiplex PCR; TCRdb's table is partial and in-frame only. The sample yields about 140,000 clones, around 82% seen once. This rearrangement joins TRBV2 to TRBJ1-4; the match to TRBD1 covers 9 bases. The clonotype originates from a man aged 45 to 65 in good health and CMV-seronegative. Material: PBMCs. CDR3 loop: CASSYNRGPNEKLFF. The DNA for the CDR3 is TGTGCCAGCAGTTACAACAGGGGGCCGAATGAAAAACTGTTTTTT.